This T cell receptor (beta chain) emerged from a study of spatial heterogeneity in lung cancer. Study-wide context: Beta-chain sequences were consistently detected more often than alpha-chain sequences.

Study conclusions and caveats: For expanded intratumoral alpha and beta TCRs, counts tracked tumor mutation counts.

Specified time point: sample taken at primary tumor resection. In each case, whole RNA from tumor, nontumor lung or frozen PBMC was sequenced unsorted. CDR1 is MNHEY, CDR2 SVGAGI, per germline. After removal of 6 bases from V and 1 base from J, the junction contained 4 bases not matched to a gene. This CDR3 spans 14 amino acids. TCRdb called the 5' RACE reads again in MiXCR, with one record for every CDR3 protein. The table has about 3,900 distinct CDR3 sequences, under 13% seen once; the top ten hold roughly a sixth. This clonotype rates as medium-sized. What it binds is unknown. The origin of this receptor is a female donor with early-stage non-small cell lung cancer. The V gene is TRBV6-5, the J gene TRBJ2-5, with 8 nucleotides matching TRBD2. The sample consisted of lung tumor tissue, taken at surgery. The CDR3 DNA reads TGTGCCAGCAGGGGCGGGGGGACCCAAGAGACCCAGTACTTC. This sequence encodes CASRGGGTQETQYF.